Below are 30 T cell receptor beta chains sequenced from a single sample in a study of shared clonotypes between healthy human individuals. The protocol was immunoSEQ multiplex PCR, while the TCRdb copy is restricted to in-frame clones and leaves out a portion. The data contain millions of clones, 85% to 95% of them seen just once; the ten biggest clones take up under 0.15%. Source material: naive CD4+ T cells sorted from blood. The subset was: CD45RA+ positively selected. The origin of the receptors is a man between 18 and 35 years old in good health.

The chain carries TRBV4-1 and TRBJ1-5, with 7 bases fitting TRBD1. The CDR3 runs 16 residues. Per germline, CDR1 MGHRA and CDR2 YSYEKL. V lost 3 bases to trimming and J lost 3 bases; unmatched junction nucleotides: 8. CDR3 DNA sequence: TGCGCCAGCAGCCAGGAGATAGACAGGGTCAATCAGCCCCAGCATTTT. Its protein is CASSQEIDRVNQPQHF.

The rearrangement joins TRBV5-6 to TRBJ2-4, with TRBD2 identical over 8 bases. The CDR3 has 14 amino acids. From germline, CDR1 is SGHDT and CDR2 YYEEEE. V was pared by 0 bases and J by 6 bases, with 2 bases of the junction left unmatched. The chain's CDR3 is CASSLEAGVNIQYF. As DNA, the CDR3 is TGTGCCAGCAGCTTGGAAGCGGGAGTAAACATTCAGTACTTC.

This chain connects TRBV19 to TRBJ2-7, with 8 positions matching TRBD2. The germline V gene has CDR1 LNHDA and CDR2 SQIVND (reference sequence). With V trimmed by 9 bases and J by 0 bases, 10 bases remained unmatched. This CDR3 spans 15 amino acids. CDR3 DNA: TGTGCCAGCTCGAGCAGCGGGAGTAGCTCCTACGAGCAGTACTTC. This translates into CASSSSGSSSYEQYF.

Concerning this clone itself: A much larger clonotype is one base distant, so this may be a read error. The rearrangement links TRBV30 to TRBJ1-5, with D tentatively TRBD1 (6 bases). V lost 2 bases to trimming and J lost 7 bases, with 12 bases between them. From germline, CDR1 is GTSNPN and CDR2 SVGIG (reference sequence). There are 13 residues in the CDR3. Here the CDR3 reads CAWSTGREQPQHF. In DNA form, the CDR3 reads TGTGCCTGGAGTACAGGGCGGGAGCAGCCCCAGCATTTT.

J is TRBJ1-1 and V is TRBV9; 8 nucleotides match TRBD1. CDR1 and CDR2 (germline): SGDLS, YYNGEE. V was clipped by 0 bases and J by 5 bases; unmatched bases: 6. The CDR3 contains 15 residues. CDR3 bases: TGTGCCAGCAGCGTAGAGGCAGGGGGCAGAACTGAAGCTTTCTTT. Protein product: CASSVEAGGRTEAFF. Variable domain in full (rest from reference TRBV9 and TRBJ1-1): DSGVTQTPKHLITATGQRVTLRCSPRSGDLSVYWYQQSLDQGLQFLIQYYNGEERAKGNILERFSAQQFPDLHSELNLSSLELGDSALYFCASSVEAGGRTEAFFGQGTRLTVV.

The rearrangement joins TRBV27 to TRBJ1-2, with 9 bases aligning to TRBD1. The junction had 9 bases not matched to a gene; V was cut back by 4 bases and J by 3 bases. Germline CDR1 MNHEY, CDR2 SMNVEV (reference sequence). The CDR3 totals 16 residues. CDR3 region: CASSYRTGAGYYGYTF. CDR3 nucleotides: TGTGCCAGCAGTTACCGGACAGGGGCGGGCTACTATGGCTACACCTTC.

CDR3 amino acids: CASSRGDTGELFF. CDR3 in DNA: TGTGCCAGCAGCCGGGGGGACACCGGGGAGCTGTTTTTT. The chain joins TRBV5-6 to TRBJ2-2, with TRBD2 matching over 7 bases. Unmatched junction bases numbered 0, after V lost 4 bases and J lost 3 bases. The CDR3 consists of 13 residues. Germline assignment: CDR1 SGHDT and CDR2 YYEEEE.

The J gene is TRBJ2-2, the V gene TRBV30; 7 bases map to TRBD2. The germline gives CDR1 GTSNPN, CDR2 SVGIG (reference sequence). V was clipped by 7 bases and J by 7 bases; unmatched bases: 12. This CDR3 is 14 amino acids long. CDR3 amino acids: CASPRDYYLGELFF. The CDR3 nucleotides read TGTGCCTCTCCTCGGGACTACTATCTCGGGGAGCTGTTTTTT.

The genes are TRBV29-1 and TRBJ1-1; maybe TRBD1 (5 bases). Germline assignment: CDR1 SQVTM and CDR2 ANQGSEA. This CDR3 spans 13 amino acids. V was pared by 0 bases and J by 7 bases, with 12 bases between. In nucleotides, the CDR3 is TGCAGCGTTGAAGATCAGGGACGGGTTGAAGCTTTCTTT. This gives the protein CSVEDQGRVEAFF.

The V and J genes are TRBV18 and TRBJ2-2; 11 bases are a match to TRBD1. The germline V gene encodes CDR1 KGHSH and CDR2 LQKENI. CDR3 length: 18 residues. Trimming at V came to 1 base and at J to 6 bases, leaving 10 bases not matched to a gene. CDR3 loop: CASSPQFRGQGVAGELFF. CDR3 DNA sequence: TGTGCCAGCTCACCACAGTTCCGGGGACAGGGGGTCGCCGGGGAGCTGTTTTTT.

The chain uses TRBV28 and TRBJ1-5, with TRBD1 identical over 8 bases. The CDR3 has 14 amino acids. Looked up from germline, CDR1 is MDHEN and CDR2 is SYDVKM. V was clipped by 6 bases and J by 7 bases; unmatched bases: 8. The CDR3 DNA sequence: TGTGCCAGCAGAGAACAGGGGGAGAGCCAGCCCCAGCATTTT. It specifies CASREQGESQPQHF.

The chain is built from TRBV11-3 and TRBJ2-3; D gene uncertain. V lost 5 bases and J 6 bases, leaving 9 bases between the germline ends. CDR1 and CDR2 (germline): SGHNT, YENEEA. This CDR3 is 12 amino acids long. CDR3 sequence: CASSRAFDTQYF. In nucleotides, the CDR3 is TGTGCCAGCAGCCGAGCTTTCGATACGCAGTATTTT.

The chain has TRBV10-1 and TRBJ2-4; D uncertain. Per the germline V gene, CDR1 is WNHNN and CDR2 is SYGVQD (reference sequence). The CDR3 has 14 residues. V lost 8 bases and J lost 4, with 15 bases in between. CDR3 protein: CASADTFPKNIQYF. CDR3 nucleotide sequence: TGCGCCAGCGCCGACACCTTTCCGAAAAACATTCAGTACTTC.

The gene calls are TRBV5-4 and TRBJ2-1, with 7 bases fitting TRBD1. Germline V gene lookup returns CDR1 SGHNT and CDR2 YYREEE (reference sequence). This CDR3 comprises 14 residues. The junction had 7 bases not matched to a gene; V was cut back by 0 bases and J by 10 bases. CDR3 sequence reads: CASSLGTGIEEQFF. As DNA, the CDR3 is TGTGCCAGCAGCTTGGGGACAGGTATAGAAGAGCAGTTCTTC.

J is TRBJ2-1 and V is TRBV5-6, with 10 bases matching TRBD1. Unmatched junction bases numbered 5, after V lost 4 bases and J lost 1 base. CDR3 length: 16 amino acids. Germline CDR1 reads SGHDT; CDR2 reads YYEEEE. This chain's CDR3 is CASSAGTGASYNEQFF. CDR3 in DNA: TGTGCCAGCAGCGCCGGGACAGGGGCTTCCTACAATGAGCAGTTCTTC. The full variable domain, with the rest looked up from reference TRBV5-6 and TRBJ2-1, is DAGVTQSPTHLIKTRGQQVTLRCSPKSGHDTVSWYQQALGQGPQFIFQYYEEEERQRGNFPDRFSGHQFPNYSSELNVNALLLGDSALYLCASSAGTGASYNEQFFGPGTRLTVL.

The chain combines TRBV7-8 with TRBJ2-1, with TRBD1 matching over 8 bases. The CDR3 sequence is 15 residues long. Germline V gene sequence: CDR1 SGHVS, CDR2 FQNEAQ. Germline trimming cut 2 bases from V and 7 bases from J; bases unmatched to any gene: 7. CDR3 bases: TGTGCCAGCAGCTTACAGGGGGCAACGGGGAATGAGCAGTTCTTC. Protein: CASSLQGATGNEQFF.

V usage is TRBV28 and J usage is TRBJ2-3; possibly TRBD1 for D (5 bases). Germline V lookup: CDR1 MDHEN, CDR2 SYDVKM. CDR3 length: 16 amino acids. Deletions cut 2 bases from V and 4 bases from J, with 16 bases between. For the CDR3, the DNA is TGTGCCAGCAGTTTAGCCCCCGGGCAGGGTTCAGATACGCAGTATTTT. It translates to CASSLAPGQGSDTQYF.

The chain links TRBV30 to TRBJ1-2; D is uncertain. Germline V gives CDR1 GTSNPN, CDR2 SVGIG (reference sequence). Trimming removed 3 bases at V and 5 bases at J, with 13 bases between. The CDR3 has 13 amino acids. The CDR3 DNA reads TGTGCCTGGAGAGACACGAAAATTTATGGCTACACCTTC. As protein: CAWRDTKIYGYTF.

The V and J genes are TRBV15 and TRBJ2-7, with 8 bases matching TRBD1. The germline gives CDR1 LNHNV, CDR2 YYDKDF (reference sequence). Losses at the gene ends were 0 bases for V and 0 bases for J; bases not matched to a gene: 10. The CDR3 runs 18 residues. The CDR3: CATSRDIHGQGSSYEQYF. In DNA, the CDR3 is TGTGCCACCAGCAGAGATATTCACGGACAGGGTTCCTCCTACGAGCAGTACTTC.

This chain links TRBV7-2 with TRBJ2-1; D is perhaps TRBD1 or TRBD2 (6 bases each). CDR3 length equals 15 residues. V was clipped by 2 bases and J by 6 bases, with 14 bases between them. CDR1 SGHTA and CDR2 FQGNSA come from the germline V gene. CDR3: CASSLWGAQVNEQFF. In nucleotides, the CDR3 is TGTGCCAGCAGCTTATGGGGGGCGCAGGTCAATGAGCAGTTCTTC.

J is TRBJ2-7 and V is TRBV6-1, with TRBD1 as a possible D gene (6 bases). The germline V gene encodes CDR1 MNHNS and CDR2 SASEGT. Trimming stripped 2 bases from V and 7 bases from J, with 18 bases between. CDR3 size: 15 residues. CDR3 region: CASSESLAGEREQYF. The CDR3 bases are TGTGCCAGCAGTGAAAGTCTCGCAGGGGAGCGAGAGCAGTACTTC.

Comment on this clone: The identical CDR3 is also encoded by other nucleotide sequences in the sample. The chain links TRBV28 to TRBJ1-4, with D possibly matching TRBD1 (5 bases). V lost 2 bases and J lost 8, with 12 bases in between. The CDR3 runs to 14 residues. Germline CDR1 and CDR2: MDHEN and SYDVKM. Here the CDR3 DNA reads TGTGCCAGCAGTTTAACGGGGGGAGGGGAAAAACTGTTTTTT. This translates into CASSLTGGGEKLFF.

V and J are TRBV11-3 and TRBJ2-1, with D unresolved. V was clipped by 1 base and J by 9 bases, with 4 bases between them. The CDR3 spans 11 residues. Looked up from germline, CDR1 is SGHNT and CDR2 is YENEEA. Here the CDR3 reads CASSLGVEQFF. In nucleotides, the CDR3 is TGTGCCAGCAGCTTAGGGGTTGAGCAGTTCTTC.

In this sample, this clone turned up once. DNA for the CDR3: TGTGCCAGCTCACCTTCAGGAAGCAGGGAAGGCAATCAGCCCCAGCATTTT. Translating it yields CASSPSGSREGNQPQHF. The chain combines TRBV18 with TRBJ1-5; D perhaps matches TRBD1 (5 bases). This CDR3 has 17 amino acids. Germline V gene lookup returns CDR1 KGHSH and CDR2 LQKENI. Trimming cost V 3 bases and J 2 bases, with 17 bases left between them.

The V gene is TRBV2, the J gene TRBJ2-1; TRBD2 might be the D (6 bases). Trimming cost V 5 bases and J 7 bases, with 18 bases left between them. The V gene's germline CDR1 is SNHLY and CDR2 FYNNEI. The CDR3 length is 15 residues. The DNA for the CDR3 is TGTGCCAGCAGTAGTCGGAGGGTGGTTACGAATGAGCAGTTCTTC. This codes for CASSSRRVVTNEQFF.

The chain has TRBV30 and TRBJ2-3, with unresolved D. Between the trimmed V and J ends, which lost 1 base and 4 bases, there was a span of 12 bases. Germline CDR1 reads GTSNPN; CDR2 reads SVGIG (reference sequence). The CDR3 runs to 14 residues. In DNA, the CDR3 is TGTGCCTGGAGTGGAACTTACTGGGCAGATACGCAGTATTTT. Its translation is CAWSGTYWADTQYF. Based on the CDR3 plus reference TRBV30 and TRBJ2-3, the full variable domain is SQTIHQWPATLVQPVGSPLSLECTVEGTSNPNLYWYRQAAGRGLQLLFYSVGIGQISSEVPQNLSASRPQDRQFILSSKKLLLSDSGFYLCAWSGTYWADTQYFGPGTRLTVL.

The chain carries TRBV7-2 and TRBJ1-2; D gene unclear. This CDR3 contains 14 residues. V lost 4 bases and J lost 3, with 12 bases in between. Germline V lookup: CDR1 SGHTA, CDR2 FQGNSA. The CDR3 here is CASSSPQRYYGYTF. For the CDR3, the DNA is TGTGCCAGCAGCTCACCTCAAAGGTACTATGGCTACACCTTC.

A note on this clone: Other DNA sequences in this specimen translate into the identical CDR3. V gene TRBV5-1 combines with J gene TRBJ2-2; 8 bases are shared with TRBD1. This CDR3 has 15 amino acids. Losses at the gene ends were 4 bases for V and 5 bases for J; bases not matched to a gene: 7. Germline values: CDR1 SGHRS, CDR2 YFSETQ. CDR3 loop: CASSPGTGGTGELFF. The DNA of the CDR3 is TGCGCCAGCAGCCCTGGGACAGGCGGAACCGGGGAGCTGTTTTTT.

The chain uses TRBV10-2 and TRBJ1-6; D is unresolved. The CDR3 has 14 residues. Germline assignment: CDR1 WSHSY and CDR2 SAAADI. V lost 2 bases, J lost 8 bases, and 10 bases lay in between. The CDR3 coding sequence is TGCGCCAGCAGTGAGACCTCCTCGGATTCACCCCTCCACTTT. Translation gives CASSETSSDSPLHF.

The chain employs TRBV5-4 and TRBJ2-1; no clear D gene. Germline V gives CDR1 SGHNT, CDR2 YYREEE (reference sequence). This CDR3 is 15 amino acids long. The V gene lost 4 bases and the J gene lost 4 bases, with 15 bases spanning the gap. CDR3 DNA sequence: TGTGCCAGCAGCCCCCCGCGCGCGGAGTACAATGAGCAGTTCTTC. This codes for CASSPPRAEYNEQFF.